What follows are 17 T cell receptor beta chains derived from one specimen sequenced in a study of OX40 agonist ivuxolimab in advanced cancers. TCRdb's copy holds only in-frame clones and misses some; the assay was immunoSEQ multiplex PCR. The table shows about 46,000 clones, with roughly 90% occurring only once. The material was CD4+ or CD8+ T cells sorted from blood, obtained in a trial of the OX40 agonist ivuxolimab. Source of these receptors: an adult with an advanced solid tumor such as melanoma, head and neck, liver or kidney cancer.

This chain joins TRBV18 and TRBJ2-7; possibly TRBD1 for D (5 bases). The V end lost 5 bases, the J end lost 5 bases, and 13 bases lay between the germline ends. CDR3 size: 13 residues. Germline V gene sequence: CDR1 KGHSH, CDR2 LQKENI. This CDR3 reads CASSSRAEDEQYF. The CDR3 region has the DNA TGTGCCAGCTCATCCAGGGCAGAGGACGAGCAGTACTTC.

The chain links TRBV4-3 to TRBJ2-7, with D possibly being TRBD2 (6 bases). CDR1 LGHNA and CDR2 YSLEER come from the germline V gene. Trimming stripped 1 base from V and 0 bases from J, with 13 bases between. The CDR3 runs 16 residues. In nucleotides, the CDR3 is TGCGCCAGCAGCCAAGGGACTGGGCGGGACTCCTACGAGCAGTACTTC. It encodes CASSQGTGRDSYEQYF.

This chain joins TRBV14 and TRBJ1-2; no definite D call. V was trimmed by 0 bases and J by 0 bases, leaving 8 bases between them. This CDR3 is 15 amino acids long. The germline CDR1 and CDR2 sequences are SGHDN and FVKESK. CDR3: CASSQDPGSNYGYTF. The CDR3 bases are TGTGCCAGCAGCCAAGATCCGGGATCTAACTATGGCTACACCTTC.

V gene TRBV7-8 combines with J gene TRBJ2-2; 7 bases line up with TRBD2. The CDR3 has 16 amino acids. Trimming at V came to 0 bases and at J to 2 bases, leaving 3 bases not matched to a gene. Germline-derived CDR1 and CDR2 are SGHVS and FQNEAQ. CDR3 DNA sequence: TGTGCCAGCAGCTTAGCGCTAGCGGCTAACACCGGGGAGCTGTTTTTT. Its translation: CASSLALAANTGELFF.

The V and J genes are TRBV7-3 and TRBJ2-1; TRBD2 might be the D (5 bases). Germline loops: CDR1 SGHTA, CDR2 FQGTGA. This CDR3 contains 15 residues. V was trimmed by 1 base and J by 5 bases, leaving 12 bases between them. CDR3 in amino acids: CASSLMGAGNNEQFF. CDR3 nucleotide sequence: TGTGCCAGCAGCTTAATGGGAGCTGGAAACAATGAGCAGTTCTTC.

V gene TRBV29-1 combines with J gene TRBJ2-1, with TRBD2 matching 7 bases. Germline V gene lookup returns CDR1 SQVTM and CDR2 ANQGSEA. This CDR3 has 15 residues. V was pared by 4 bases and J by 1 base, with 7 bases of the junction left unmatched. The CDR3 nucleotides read TGCAGCGTTGGCCGCCACGGGAGGTCCTACAATGAGCAGTTCTTC. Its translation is CSVGRHGRSYNEQFF.

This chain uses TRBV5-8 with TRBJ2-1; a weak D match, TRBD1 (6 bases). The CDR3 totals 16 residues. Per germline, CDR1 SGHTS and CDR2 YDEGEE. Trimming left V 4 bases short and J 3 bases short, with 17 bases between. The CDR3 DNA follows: TGTGCCAGCAGCCATGACCCAGGGGTCAGCTACAATGAGCAGTTCTTC. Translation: CASSHDPGVSYNEQFF.

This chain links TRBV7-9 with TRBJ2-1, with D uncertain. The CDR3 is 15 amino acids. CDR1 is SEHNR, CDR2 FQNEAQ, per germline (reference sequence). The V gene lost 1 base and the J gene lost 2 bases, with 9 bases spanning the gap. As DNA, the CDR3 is TGTGCCAGCAGCTTAGGACCGTCCCCCTACAATGAGCAGTTCTTC. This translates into CASSLGPSPYNEQFF.

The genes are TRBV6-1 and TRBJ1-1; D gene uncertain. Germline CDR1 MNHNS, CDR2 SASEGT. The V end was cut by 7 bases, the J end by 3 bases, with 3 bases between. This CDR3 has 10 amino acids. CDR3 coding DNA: TGTGCCAGCAAGGACACTGAAGCTTTCTTT. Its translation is CASKDTEAFF.

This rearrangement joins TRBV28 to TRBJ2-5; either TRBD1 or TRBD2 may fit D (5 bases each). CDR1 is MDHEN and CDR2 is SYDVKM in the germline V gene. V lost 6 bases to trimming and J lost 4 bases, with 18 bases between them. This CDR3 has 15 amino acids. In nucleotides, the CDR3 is TGTGCCAGCAGCCGGGACGGGTTGAAGGGAGAGACCCAGTACTTC. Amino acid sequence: CASSRDGLKGETQYF.

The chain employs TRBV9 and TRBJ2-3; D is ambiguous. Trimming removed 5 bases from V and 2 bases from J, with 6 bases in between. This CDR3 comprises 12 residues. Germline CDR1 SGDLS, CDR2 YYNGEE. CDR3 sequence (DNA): TGTGCCAGCAGTGGTCCCACAGATACGCAGTATTTT. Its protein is CASSGPTDTQYF.

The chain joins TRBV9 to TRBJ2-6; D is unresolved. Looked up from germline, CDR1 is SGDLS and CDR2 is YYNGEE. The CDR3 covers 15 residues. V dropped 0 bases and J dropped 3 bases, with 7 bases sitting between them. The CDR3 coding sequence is TGTGCCAGCAGCGTAGGGGGAAGTGGGGCCAACGTCCTGACTTTC. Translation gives CASSVGGSGANVLTF.

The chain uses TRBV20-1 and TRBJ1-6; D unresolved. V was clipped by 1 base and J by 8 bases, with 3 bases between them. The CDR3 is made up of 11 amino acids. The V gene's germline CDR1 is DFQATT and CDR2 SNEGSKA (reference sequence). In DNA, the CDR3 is TGCAGTGCTAGAGTTGATTCACCCCTCCACTTT. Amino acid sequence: CSARVDSPLHF.

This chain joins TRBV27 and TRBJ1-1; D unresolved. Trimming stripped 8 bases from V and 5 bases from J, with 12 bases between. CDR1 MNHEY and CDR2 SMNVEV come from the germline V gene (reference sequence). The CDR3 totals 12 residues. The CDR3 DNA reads TGTGCCAGCTTCAATGGAGGTACTGAAGCTTTCTTT. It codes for CASFNGGTEAFF.

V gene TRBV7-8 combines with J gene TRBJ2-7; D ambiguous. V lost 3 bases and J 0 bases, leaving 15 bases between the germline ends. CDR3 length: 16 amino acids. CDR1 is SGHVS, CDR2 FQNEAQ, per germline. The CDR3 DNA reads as TGTGCCAGCAGCTTTTTGGCTAGGGAAAGCTCCTACGAGCAGTACTTC. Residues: CASSFLARESSYEQYF.

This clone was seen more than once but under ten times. The CDR3 region is CASSLVGTGYSPLHF. CDR3 DNA sequence: TGTGCCAGCAGCTTAGTAGGGACAGGGTATTCACCCCTCCACTTT. V usage is TRBV13 and J usage is TRBJ1-6; 9 bases are shared with TRBD1. Germline trimming cut 1 base from V and 8 bases from J; bases unmatched to any gene: 3. The CDR3 spans 15 residues. The germline V gene has CDR1 PRHDT and CDR2 FYEKMQ (reference sequence).

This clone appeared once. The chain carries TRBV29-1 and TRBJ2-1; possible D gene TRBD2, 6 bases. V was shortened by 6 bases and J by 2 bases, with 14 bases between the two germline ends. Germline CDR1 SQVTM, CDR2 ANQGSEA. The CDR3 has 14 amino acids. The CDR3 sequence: CSVPSGRTYNEQFF. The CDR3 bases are TGCAGCGTACCGAGCGGGCGAACCTACAATGAGCAGTTCTTC.